The text below deals with one T cell receptor (beta chain). The specificity of this receptor is unknown. No base quality information exists; no much larger clone differs at one position. Inclusive of the bounding cysteine and phenylalanine, the CDR3 is 16 residues long. Of the read, only the CDR3 DNA is kept; its 48 bases are in frame from base 1. V is cut by 3 bases and J by 1 base, and the space between the germline ends is 12 bases. The method was 5' RACE. For sequencing, an Illumina HiSeq 2000 was employed. Template switching added a universal primer binding site, and the final cDNA carried a unique molecular identifier that allowed TCR cDNA molecules to be counted accurately. Specific primers in the conserved constant-segment region were used to synthesize first-strand cDNA for the TCR alpha and beta chains. Each cDNA library was double barcoded, with a SMART-Mk sample barcode plus Illumina barcodes, to control for contamination. TruSeq adapter sequences and Illumina sample barcodes were added in two successive PCR steps. TCR alpha and beta cDNA libraries were sequenced on the Illumina HiSeq platform with custom primers. For the original study's pipeline: Raw reads were processed with MiGEC to extract unique molecular identifiers, and MiXCR was used to determine CDR3 positions. For each individual, recombination models were inferred using an EM algorithm with the repgenHMM and IGoR tools. The tcR package in R was used for shared clonotype analysis, with sharing normalized by the product of cloneset sizes. To study raw recombination without the effects of thymic and clonal selection, out-of-frame nonproductive sequences were analyzed. TCRdb cleaned the public reads at Q25 with fastp, built clones with MiXCR and kept in-frame beta chains. When rows share a CDR3 protein, they turn into one entry using the most common DNA and genes. For this entry, the V and J calls and clone size follow TCRdb and not the study's own pipeline. Present in this sample are about 720,000 distinct CDR3 sequences, 18% of which were seen just once. Over 10% of the sample goes to the ten largest clones.

The data stem from a study of identical twins (dated by TCRdb to the mid-2010s). General notes on the study: To test whether fetal clonotypes persist, this study deep-sequenced TCR alpha and beta repertoires from monozygotic twins, from unrelated adults of various ages, and from cord blood. To rule out contamination, replicate twin experiments were performed at different times with different library preparation protocols. What the study reported, not specific to this receptor: Because the same donors could not be followed over many years, the conclusions depended on cross-sectional statistical analysis. Compared with coincidental sharing between unrelated individuals, an excess of low generation-probability sequences was observed among out-of-frame TCR alpha sequences shared between twins. In monozygotic twins, out-of-frame TCR alpha sharing was systematically underestimated by recombination models, although the models agreed with sharing between unrelated individuals. Fewer insertions were carried by abundant cord blood beta clonotypes; a weaker similar trend was observed in young adult naive repertoires, while no such trend was observed in memory repertoires. Invariant T cells such as MAIT and iNKT could partly confound zero-insertion analyses, although diverse VJ usage argued against such confounding for most clonotypes. The excess sharing between twins in beta out-of-frame sequences was weaker because fewer shared sequences reduced the signal-to-noise ratio.

Only healthy Caucasian donors were included. Three pairs of female monozygotic twins, all aged roughly 18 to 29 years, made up the twin cohort. RNA for TCR libraries was isolated from peripheral blood mononuclear cells. This sample also appeared in a second study, on T cells expressing NK-cell markers. The second investigation adds: In sorted CD3+CD56+NKG2C+, CD3+CD56+NKG2C- and CD3+CD56-NKG2C+ T-cell subsets from several donors, TCR beta-chain repertoires were profiled. Seven of the eight sequenced donors were HCMV-seropositive and one was HCMV-seronegative. To restrict sorting to alphabetaTCR-expressing T cells, an anti-gammadeltaTCR antibody was added in several experiments. For five or six donors, the dominant CD3+CD56+NKG2C+ clonotypes were among the top 10 CD8+ clonotypes and accounted for roughly 1.0-8% of CD8+ T cells. Those dominant clonotypes were again the most abundant among CD3+CD56-NKG2C+ cells in four donors, at about 25-60.1%. Whether the expanded NKG2C-expressing T cell clones were specific for HCMV antigens was left unclear. Randomly selected healthy volunteers, three men and five women, were used as the eight sequenced donors. To determine HCMV serostatus, a commercial ELISA kit was used to detect HCMV-specific IgG in serum. For 5 or 6 donors, unsorted PBMC were also used to sequence bulk peripheral blood T-cell repertoires. MIGEC was used to demultiplex reads and group the reads by UMI, and MiTCR was used to assemble and quantify clonotypes. Only TCR cDNA sequences supported by at least two reads were kept to exclude erroneous sequences. The tcR package was used for downstream repertoire analysis, and clonotypes were matched between fractions using CDR3 nucleotide sequence together with V segment. VDJmatch was used to annotate antigen specificity against VDJdb, with one amino acid substitution in CDR3 permitted.

Recombination joined TRBV12-3 or TRBV12-4 with TRBJ2-2; the best D guess is TRBD2, with 5 bases matching. This clonotype originated in a woman under 30 in good health. Sequenced input: PBMCs. The encoded CDR3 is CASSFEGPLNTGELFF. The DNA reads TGTGCCAGCAGTTTCGAGGGCCCGTTGAACACCGGGGAGCTGTTTTTT.